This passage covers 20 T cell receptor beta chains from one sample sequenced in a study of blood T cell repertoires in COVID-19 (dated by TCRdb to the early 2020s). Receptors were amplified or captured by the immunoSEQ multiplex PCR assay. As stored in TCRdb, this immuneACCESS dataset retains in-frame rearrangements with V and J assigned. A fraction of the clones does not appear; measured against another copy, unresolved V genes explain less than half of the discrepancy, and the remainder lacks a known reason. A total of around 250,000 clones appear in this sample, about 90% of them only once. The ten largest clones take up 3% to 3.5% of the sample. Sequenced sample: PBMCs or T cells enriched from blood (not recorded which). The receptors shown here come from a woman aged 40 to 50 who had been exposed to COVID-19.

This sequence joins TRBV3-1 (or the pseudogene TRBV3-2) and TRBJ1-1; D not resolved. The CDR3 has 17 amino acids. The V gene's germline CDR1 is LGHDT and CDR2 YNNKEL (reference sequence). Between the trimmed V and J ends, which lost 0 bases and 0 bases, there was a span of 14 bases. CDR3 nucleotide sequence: TGTGCCAGCAGCCAAGAAACTGGTGCCTACCTGAACACTGAAGCTTTCTTT. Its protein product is CASSQETGAYLNTEAFF.

The CDR3, as DNA: TGTGCCAGCGGCCACTATCGGGGGAGCTCCTACAATGAGCAGTTCTTC. The encoded protein is CASGHYRGSSYNEQFF. The chain employs TRBV27 and TRBJ2-1; the D gene is possibly TRBD2 (6 bases). The V end was cut by 8 bases, the J end by 0 bases, with 17 bases between. Germline assignment: CDR1 MNHEY and CDR2 SMNVEV (reference sequence). The CDR3 totals 16 residues.

Here the CDR3 DNA reads TGTGCCAGCAGCGTAGGGGGACATAACACTGAAGCTTTCTTT. Protein sequence: CASSVGGHNTEAFF. This chain joins TRBV9 and TRBJ1-1; tentatively, D is TRBD1 (6 bases). The V gene lost 0 bases and the J gene lost 2 bases, with 8 bases spanning the gap. The germline V gene has CDR1 SGDLS and CDR2 YYNGEE. The CDR3 has 14 residues.

The CDR3 region is CASSLETSGEGSYNEQFF. The CDR3 DNA reads as TGTGCCAGCAGCTTGGAAACTAGCGGGGAAGGCTCCTACAATGAGCAGTTCTTC. The chain recombines TRBV5-6 with TRBJ2-1; 10 bases match TRBD2. This CDR3 region has 18 residues. The germline gives CDR1 SGHDT, CDR2 YYEEEE. V dropped 0 bases and J dropped 0; count of bases not matched to a gene: 6.

CDR3 region: CASVTLYGGGGEQFF. DNA for the CDR3: TGTGCCAGCGTCACTTTATACGGGGGGGGAGGTGAGCAGTTCTTC. The gene calls are TRBV28 and TRBJ2-1, with TRBD2 matching over 8 bases. CDR1 is MDHEN and CDR2 is SYDVKM in the germline V gene. The CDR3 covers 15 residues. V dropped 8 bases and J dropped 9; count of bases not matched to a gene: 15. Full variable domain (outside the CDR3, taken from reference TRBV28 and TRBJ2-1): DVKVTQSSRYLVKRTGEKVFLECVQDMDHENMFWYRQDPGLGLRLIYFSYDVKMKEKGDIPEGYSVSREKKERFSLILESASTNQTSMYLCASVTLYGGGGEQFFGPGTRLTVL.

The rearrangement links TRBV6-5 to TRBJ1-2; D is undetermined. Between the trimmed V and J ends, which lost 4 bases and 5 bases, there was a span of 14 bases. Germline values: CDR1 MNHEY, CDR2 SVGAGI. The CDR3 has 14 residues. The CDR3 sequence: CASSSREGPYGYTF. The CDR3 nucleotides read TGTGCCAGCAGTTCACGGGAAGGGCCTTATGGCTACACCTTC.

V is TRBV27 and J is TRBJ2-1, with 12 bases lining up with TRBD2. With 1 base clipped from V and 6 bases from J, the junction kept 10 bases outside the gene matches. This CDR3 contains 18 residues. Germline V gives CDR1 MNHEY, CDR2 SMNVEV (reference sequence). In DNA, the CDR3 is TGTGCCAGCAGTTTATGGGCGGGGCTAGCGGGAGGGGGCAATGAGCAGTTCTTC. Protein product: CASSLWAGLAGGGNEQFF.

The CDR3: CATSLGLGPGDQPQHF. DNA of the CDR3: TGTGCCACCAGTCTCGGACTGGGGCCAGGGGATCAGCCCCAGCATTTT. The V gene is TRBV24-1, the J gene TRBJ1-5; a weak D match, TRBD1 (6 bases). CDR3 length: 16 residues. CDR1 KGHDR and CDR2 SFDVKD come from the germline V gene. V shed 6 bases and J shed 5 bases, with 19 bases lying between them.

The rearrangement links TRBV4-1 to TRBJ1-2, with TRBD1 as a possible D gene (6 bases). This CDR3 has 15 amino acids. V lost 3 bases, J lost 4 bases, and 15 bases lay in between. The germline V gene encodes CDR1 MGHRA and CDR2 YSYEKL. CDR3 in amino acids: CASSQPGGGAYGYTF. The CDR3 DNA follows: TGCGCCAGCAGCCAGCCCGGAGGGGGGGCCTATGGCTACACCTTC.

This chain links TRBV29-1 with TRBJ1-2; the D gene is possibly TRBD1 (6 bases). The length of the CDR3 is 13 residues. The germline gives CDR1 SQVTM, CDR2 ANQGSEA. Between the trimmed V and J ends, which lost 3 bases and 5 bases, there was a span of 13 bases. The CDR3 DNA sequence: TGCAGCGTTGAGGACAGAGGAGAATATGGCTACACCTTC. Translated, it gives CSVEDRGEYGYTF.

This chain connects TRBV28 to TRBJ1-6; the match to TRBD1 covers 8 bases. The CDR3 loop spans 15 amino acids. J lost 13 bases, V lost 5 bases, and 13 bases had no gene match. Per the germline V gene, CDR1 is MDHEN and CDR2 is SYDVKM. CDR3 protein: CASSPPMTGVAPLHF. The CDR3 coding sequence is TGTGCCAGCAGTCCCCCGATGACAGGGGTCGCGCCCCTCCACTTT.

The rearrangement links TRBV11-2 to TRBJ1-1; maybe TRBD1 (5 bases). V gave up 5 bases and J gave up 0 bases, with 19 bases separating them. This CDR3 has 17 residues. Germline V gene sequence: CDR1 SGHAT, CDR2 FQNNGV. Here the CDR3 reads CASSPWGLDSLNTEAFF. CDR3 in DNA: TGTGCCAGCAGCCCCTGGGGATTAGACAGCCTGAACACTGAAGCTTTCTTT.

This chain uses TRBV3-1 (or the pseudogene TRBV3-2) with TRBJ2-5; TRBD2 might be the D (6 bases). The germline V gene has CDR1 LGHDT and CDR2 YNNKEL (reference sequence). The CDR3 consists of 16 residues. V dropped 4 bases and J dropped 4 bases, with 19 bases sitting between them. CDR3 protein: CASSPIGGNSGETQYF. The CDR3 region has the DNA TGTGCCAGCAGCCCGATCGGAGGGAATAGTGGAGAGACCCAGTACTTC.

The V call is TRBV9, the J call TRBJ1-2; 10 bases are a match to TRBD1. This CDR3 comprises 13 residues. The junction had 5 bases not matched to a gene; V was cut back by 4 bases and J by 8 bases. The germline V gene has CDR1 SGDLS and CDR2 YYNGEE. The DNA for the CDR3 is TGTGCCAGCAGCACCGGGACAGGGGACGGCTACACCTTC. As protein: CASSTGTGDGYTF. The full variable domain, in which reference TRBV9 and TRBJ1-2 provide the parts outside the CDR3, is DSGVTQTPKHLITATGQRVTLRCSPRSGDLSVYWYQQSLDQGLQFLIQYYNGEERAKGNILERFSAQQFPDLHSELNLSSLELGDSALYFCASSTGTGDGYTFGSGTRLTVV.

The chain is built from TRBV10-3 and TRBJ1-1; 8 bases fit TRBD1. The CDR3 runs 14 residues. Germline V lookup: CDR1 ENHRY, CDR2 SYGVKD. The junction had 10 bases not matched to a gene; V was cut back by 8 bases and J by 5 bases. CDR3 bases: TGTGCCATCCGGTCCCAAACAGGGGGAACTGAAGCTTTCTTT. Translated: CAIRSQTGGTEAFF.

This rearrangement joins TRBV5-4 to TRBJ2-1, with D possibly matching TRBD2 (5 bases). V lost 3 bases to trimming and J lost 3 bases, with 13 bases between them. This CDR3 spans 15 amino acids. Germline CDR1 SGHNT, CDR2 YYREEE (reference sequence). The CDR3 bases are TGTGCCAGCAGCTCCCGCGGGCGGAACTACAATGAGCAGTTCTTC. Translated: CASSSRGRNYNEQFF.

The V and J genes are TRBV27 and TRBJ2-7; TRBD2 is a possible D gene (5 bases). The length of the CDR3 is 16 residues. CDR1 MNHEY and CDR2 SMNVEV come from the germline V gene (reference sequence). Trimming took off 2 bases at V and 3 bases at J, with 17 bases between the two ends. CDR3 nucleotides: TGTGCCAGCAGTTTAGGGTACCGGGGTAATCGCTACGAGCAGTACTTC. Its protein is CASSLGYRGNRYEQYF.

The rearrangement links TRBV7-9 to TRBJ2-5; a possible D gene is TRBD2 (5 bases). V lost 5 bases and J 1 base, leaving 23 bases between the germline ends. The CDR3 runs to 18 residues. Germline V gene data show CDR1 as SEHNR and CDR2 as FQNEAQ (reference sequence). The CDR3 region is CASSPGHSGSRLQETQYF. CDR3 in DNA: TGTGCCAGCAGCCCCGGGCACTCGGGGTCGAGACTCCAAGAGACCCAGTACTTC.

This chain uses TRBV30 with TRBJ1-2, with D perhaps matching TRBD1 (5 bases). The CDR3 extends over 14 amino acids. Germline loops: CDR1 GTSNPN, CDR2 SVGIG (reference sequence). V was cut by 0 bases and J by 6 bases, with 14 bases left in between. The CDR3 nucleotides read TGTGCCTGGAGTGTACATTCGGGAGGGGATGGCTACACCTTC. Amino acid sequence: CAWSVHSGGDGYTF. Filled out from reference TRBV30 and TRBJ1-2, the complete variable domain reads SQTIHQWPATLVQPVGSPLSLECTVEGTSNPNLYWYRQAAGRGLQLLFYSVGIGQISSEVPQNLSASRPQDRQFILSSKKLLLSDSGFYLCAWSVHSGGDGYTFGSGTRLTVV.

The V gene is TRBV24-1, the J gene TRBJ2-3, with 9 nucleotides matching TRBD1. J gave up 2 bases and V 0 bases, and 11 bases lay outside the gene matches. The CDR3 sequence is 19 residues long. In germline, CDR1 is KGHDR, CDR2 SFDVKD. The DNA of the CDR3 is TGTGCCACCAGTGATTTGCCCCTTTCCGGGACAGGGTACACAGATACGCAGTATTTT. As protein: CATSDLPLSGTGYTDTQYF.